This TCR beta chain was sequenced for a study of T cell clonality in common variable immunodeficiency. The protocol was immunoSEQ multiplex PCR, while the TCRdb copy is restricted to in-frame clones and leaves out a portion. In total the sample includes about 81,000 clones, none of them seen once. The sample holds many counts of this clone. The observed sequence ends 3 residues before the CDR3 terminus, with the missing tail filled in from the germline J gene. V shed 5 bases and J shed 5 bases, with 21 bases lying between them. Germline CDR1 MDHEN, CDR2 SYDVKM. This CDR3 is 16 amino acids long. This sequence originates from a person aged 18 to 75 in good health. The gene calls are TRBV28 and TRBJ2-5; maybe TRBD1 (6 bases). Sequenced sample: peripheral blood mononuclear cells. The part of the CDR3 DNA that was read is TGTGCCAGCAGTCACCTCATTAGGGGGAAGGGGGAGACC. Translated, it gives CASSHLIRGKGET. The whole CDR3 protein reads CASSHLIRGKGETQYF.